A selection of T cell receptor beta chains follows, all from one sample in a study of blood T cell repertoires in COVID-19. Profiled with immunoSEQ multiplex PCR; TCRdb holds only in-frame clones, not every one. This sample yields around 200,000 clones, of which around 80% are seen a single time; roughly 1.3% belongs to the top ten. Sequencing was done on a sample of peripheral blood. These receptors all come from a woman aged 25 to 39 with COVID-19, enrolled during active disease. Each CDR3 is given without its conserved first and last residue.

v_gene: TRBV14
j_gene: TRBJ1-2
len: 14
CDR3aa: ASSRERQGFTYGYT

v_gene: TRBV9
j_gene: TRBJ1-6
len: 14
CDR3aa: ASSAYSHPSNSPLH

v_gene: TRBV4-1
j_gene: TRBJ1-1
len: 13
CDR3aa: ASSQSLRGDTEAF

v_gene: TRBV6-2/TRBV6-3
j_gene: TRBJ1-1
len: 13
CDR3aa: ASSYEETGGFKAF

v_gene: TRBV3-1/TRBV3-2
j_gene: TRBJ2-7
len: 11
CDR3aa: ASSLRGSYEQY

v_gene: TRBV2
j_gene: TRBJ1-4
len: 11
CDR3aa: ASSRAINEKLF

v_gene: TRBV30
j_gene: TRBJ2-2
len: 8
CDR3aa: AWSLGELF

v_gene: TRBV30
j_gene: TRBJ1-3
len: 12
CDR3aa: AWSLGVSGNTIY

v_gene: TRBV7-2
j_gene: TRBJ2-3
len: 13
CDR3aa: ASSFQRISTDTQY

v_gene: TRBV19
j_gene: TRBJ2-1
len: 14
CDR3aa: ASRKGGTGVGNEQF

v_gene: TRBV29-1
j_gene: TRBJ1-2
len: 9
CDR3aa: SVENIYGYT

v_gene: TRBV5-4
j_gene: TRBJ1-2
len: 12
CDR3aa: ASSQGSNIYGYT

v_gene: TRBV2
j_gene: TRBJ2-2
len: 13
CDR3aa: ASQDGSGGYGELF

v_gene: TRBV6-6
j_gene: TRBJ2-5
len: 14
CDR3aa: ASSYSNAVYQETQY

v_gene: TRBV12-3/TRBV12-4
j_gene: TRBJ2-7
len: 11
CDR3aa: ASRPDLTYEQY

v_gene: TRBV27
j_gene: TRBJ2-3
len: 14
CDR3aa: ASTPRGGGGANTQY

v_gene: TRBV27
j_gene: TRBJ2-2
len: 11
CDR3aa: ASSYGGTGELF

v_gene: TRBV28
j_gene: TRBJ2-7
len: 16
CDR3aa: ASSFEGLLAGGPYEQY

v_gene: TRBV4-3
j_gene: TRBJ1-4
len: 15
CDR3aa: ASSQAPPPATNEKLF

v_gene: TRBV9
j_gene: TRBJ2-7
len: 13
CDR3aa: ASSRGTGSSYEQY

v_gene: TRBV2
j_gene: TRBJ2-7
len: 12
CDR3aa: ASSATGLLGEQY

v_gene: TRBV27
j_gene: TRBJ1-1
len: 11
CDR3aa: ASSLSYREEAF

v_gene: TRBV27
j_gene: TRBJ2-7
len: 13
CDR3aa: ASSLGQGITYEQY

v_gene: TRBV28
j_gene: TRBJ1-5
len: 14
CDR3aa: ASAGQEPFGNQPQH

v_gene: TRBV5-1
j_gene: TRBJ2-7
len: 12
CDR3aa: ASSLAPGLDEQY

v_gene: TRBV6-5
j_gene: TRBJ1-1
len: 9
CDR3aa: ASDQGAKSF

v_gene: TRBV4-3
j_gene: TRBJ1-2
len: 10
CDR3aa: ASSQGSDGYT

v_gene: TRBV27
j_gene: TRBJ2-7
len: 12
CDR3aa: ASSLLAREAEQY

v_gene: TRBV7-3
j_gene: TRBJ2-2
len: 12
CDR3aa: ASSRTANTGELF

v_gene: TRBV19
j_gene: TRBJ1-1
len: 11
CDR3aa: ASTQTGNTEAF

v_gene: TRBV28
j_gene: TRBJ2-2
len: 11
CDR3aa: ASSLSSTGELF

v_gene: TRBV9
j_gene: TRBJ2-1
len: 12
CDR3aa: ASSVADSVNEQF

v_gene: TRBV12-5
j_gene: TRBJ2-1
len: 14
CDR3aa: ASWDHPGLDLNEQF

v_gene: TRBV6-6
j_gene: TRBJ2-2
len: 10
CDR3aa: ASSVVVGELF

v_gene: TRBV18
j_gene: TRBJ1-1
len: 14
CDR3aa: ASSPLEGGVNTEAF

v_gene: TRBV11-3
j_gene: TRBJ1-1
len: 10
CDR3aa: ASSLGRAEAF

v_gene: TRBV28
j_gene: TRBJ1-6
len: 15
CDR3aa: ASSLFYRGVGYSPLH

v_gene: TRBV4-1
j_gene: TRBJ2-1
len: 13
CDR3aa: ASSQDRRTAHEQF

v_gene: TRBV7-9
j_gene: TRBJ2-5
len: 14
CDR3aa: ASSPRTGGGRETQY

v_gene: TRBV6-5
j_gene: TRBJ2-2
len: 13
CDR3aa: ASSRRTGSGGELF